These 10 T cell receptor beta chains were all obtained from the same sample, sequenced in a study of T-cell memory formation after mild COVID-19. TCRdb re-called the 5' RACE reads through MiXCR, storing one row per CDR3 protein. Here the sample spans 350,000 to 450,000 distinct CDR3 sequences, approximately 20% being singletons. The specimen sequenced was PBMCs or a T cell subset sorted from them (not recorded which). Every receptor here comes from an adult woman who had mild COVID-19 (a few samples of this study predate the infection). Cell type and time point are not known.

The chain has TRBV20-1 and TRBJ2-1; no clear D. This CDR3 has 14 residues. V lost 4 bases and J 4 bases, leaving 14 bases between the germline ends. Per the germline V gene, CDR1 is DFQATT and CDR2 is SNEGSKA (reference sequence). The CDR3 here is CSAIGPTGYNEQFF. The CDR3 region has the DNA TGCAGTGCTATTGGGCCAACGGGTTACAATGAGCAGTTCTTC.

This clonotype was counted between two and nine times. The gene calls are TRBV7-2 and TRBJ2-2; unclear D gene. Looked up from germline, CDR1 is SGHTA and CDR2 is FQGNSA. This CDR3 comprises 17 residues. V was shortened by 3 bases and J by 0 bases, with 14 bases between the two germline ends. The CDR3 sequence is CASSFPFGVSNTGELFF. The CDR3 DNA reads TGTGCCAGCAGCTTCCCCTTTGGGGTCTCGAACACCGGGGAGCTGTTTTTT.

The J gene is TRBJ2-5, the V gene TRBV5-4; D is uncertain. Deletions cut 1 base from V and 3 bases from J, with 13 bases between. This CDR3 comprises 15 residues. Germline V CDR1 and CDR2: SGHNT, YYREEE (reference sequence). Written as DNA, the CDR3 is TGTGCCAGCAGCTTGTCGGCAGAAAGGGAAGAGACCCAGTACTTC. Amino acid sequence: CASSLSAEREETQYF.

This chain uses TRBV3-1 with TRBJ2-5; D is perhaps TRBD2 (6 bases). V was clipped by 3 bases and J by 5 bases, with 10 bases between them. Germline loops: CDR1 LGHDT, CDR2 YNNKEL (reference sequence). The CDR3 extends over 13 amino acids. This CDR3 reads CASSHGGKETQYF. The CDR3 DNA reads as TGTGCCAGCAGCCATGGGGGGAAGGAGACCCAGTACTTC.

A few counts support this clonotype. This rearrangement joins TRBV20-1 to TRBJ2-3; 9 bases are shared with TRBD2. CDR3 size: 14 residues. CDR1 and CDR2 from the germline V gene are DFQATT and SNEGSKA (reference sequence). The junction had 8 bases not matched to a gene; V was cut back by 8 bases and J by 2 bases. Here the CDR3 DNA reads TGCAGTATCCGCGGGGGGGACAACACAGATACGCAGTATTTT. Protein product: CSIRGGDNTDTQYF.

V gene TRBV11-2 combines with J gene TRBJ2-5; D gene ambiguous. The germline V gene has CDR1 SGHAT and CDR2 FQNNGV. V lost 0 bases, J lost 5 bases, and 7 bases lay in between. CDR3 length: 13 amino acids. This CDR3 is CASSLDLEETQYF. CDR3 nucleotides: TGTGCCAGCAGCTTAGATCTGGAGGAGACCCAGTACTTC.

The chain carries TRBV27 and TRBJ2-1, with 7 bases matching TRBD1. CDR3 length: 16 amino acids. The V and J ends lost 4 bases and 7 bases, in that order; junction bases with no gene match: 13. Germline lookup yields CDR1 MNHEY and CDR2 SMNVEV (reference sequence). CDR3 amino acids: CASSSPPRDRNNEQFF. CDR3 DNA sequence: TGTGCCAGCAGTTCCCCGCCCCGGGACAGAAATAATGAGCAGTTCTTC.

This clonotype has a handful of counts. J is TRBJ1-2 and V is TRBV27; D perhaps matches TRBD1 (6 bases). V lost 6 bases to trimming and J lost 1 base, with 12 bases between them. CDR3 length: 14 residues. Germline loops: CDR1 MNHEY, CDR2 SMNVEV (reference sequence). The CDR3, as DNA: TGTGCCAGCAGCCCGGGGGCGTATAACTATGGCTACACCTTC. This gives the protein CASSPGAYNYGYTF.

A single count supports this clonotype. The CDR3 DNA is TGTGCCAGCAGCGCTGCCGTCGGCTACACCTTC. Its protein product is CASSAAVGYTF. The chain has TRBV7-9 and TRBJ1-2, with no clear D. V was clipped by 5 bases and J by 8 bases, with 9 bases between them. In germline, CDR1 is SEHNR, CDR2 FQNEAQ (reference sequence). The CDR3 contains 11 residues.

DNA for the CDR3: TGTGCCAGCAGACACGGTACAGGGGGCAAAGATACGCAGTATTTT. Translated: CASRHGTGGKDTQYF. This chain joins TRBV2 and TRBJ2-3; TRBD1 matches at 9 bases. V gave up 6 bases and J gave up 5 bases; unmatched junction bases: 9. This CDR3 has 15 residues. In germline, CDR1 is SNHLY, CDR2 FYNNEI.